This T cell receptor (beta chain) was documented in a study of cytomegalovirus exposure and HLA in healthy donors. Looking at the study overall: The approximately 120 validation repertoires, a later analysis reported, used the same platform as the approximately 650 first-cohort repertoires. Study-wide results and limits: Altogether, 170 or so TCR beta chains were recorded as cytomegalovirus-associated. Both high specificity and high sensitivity reportedly marked the classifier's diagnosis of cytomegalovirus status. Confirmation in vitro established that three CMV-associated chains were specific for CMV antigens.

The assay was immunoSEQ multiplex PCR, and TCRdb's table has in-frame clones only and misses some. The table includes about 120,000 clones, 70% to 90% detected once. In the case of this clone: Its antigen is as yet unknown.

The CDR3 totals 15 residues. CDR1 is MNHNY and CDR2 is SVGAGI in the germline V gene (reference sequence). V shed 2 bases, J shed 6 bases, and the junction held 7 bases outside the gene matches. The chain links TRBV6-6 to TRBJ2-3, with TRBD2 identical over 8 bases. Material for sequencing was PBMCs. The sequence was obtained from a woman aged 18 to 35 in good health and CMV-seronegative. CDR3 sequence reads: CASSYDRGGRDTQYF. In DNA form, the CDR3 reads TGTGCCAGCAGTTACGATCGGGGGGGCCGGGATACGCAGTATTTT.